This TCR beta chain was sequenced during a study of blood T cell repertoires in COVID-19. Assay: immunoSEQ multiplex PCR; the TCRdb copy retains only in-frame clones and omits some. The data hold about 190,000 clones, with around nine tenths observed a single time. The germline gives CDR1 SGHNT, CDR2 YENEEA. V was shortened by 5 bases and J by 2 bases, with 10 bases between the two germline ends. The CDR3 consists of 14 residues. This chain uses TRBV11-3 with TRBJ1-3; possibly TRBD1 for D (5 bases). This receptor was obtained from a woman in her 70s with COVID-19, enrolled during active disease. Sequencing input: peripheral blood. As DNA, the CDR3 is TGTGCCAGCAGCGAGTCGGGGGCTGGAAACACCATATATTTT. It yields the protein CASSESGAGNTIYF.